These T cell receptor beta chains were read from a single sample in a study of cytomegalovirus exposure and HLA in healthy donors. The data were produced by immunoSEQ multiplex PCR, yet TCRdb's version contains in-frame clones alone and is incomplete. This repertoire shows about 69,000 clones, approximately 72% found once; its top ten account for approximately 9.9%. The specimen was PBMCs. These receptors were taken from a woman aged 30 to 39 in good health and CMV-seronegative. The CDR3 runs from the conserved cysteine through the conserved F or W. D genes are given only for firm matches. Clone size is not always given. Where it is, it says once, few, many or a class for expanded clones.

J	D	V	size	DNA	CDR3
TRBJ2-5	-	TRBV5-8	-	TGTGCCAGCAGCGTTGGACAGGGCGGGGGCAAGGAGACCCAGTACTTC	CASSVGQGGGKETQYF
TRBJ2-1	TRBD1	TRBV5-5	-	TGTGCCAGCAGCGTACAGGGGGCGAATGAGCAGTTCTTC	CASSVQGANEQFF
TRBJ1-2	-	TRBV2	few	TGTGCCAGCATGGAATCGGAGGGAGGGGGCTATGGCTACACCTTC	CASMESEGGGYGYTF
TRBJ2-2	-	TRBV5-6	-	TGTGCCAGCAGCTTGGGGGGGGACACCGGGGAGCTGTTTTTT	CASSLGGDTGELFF
TRBJ1-2	-	TRBV7-2	few	TGTGCCAGCAGCTTAACGCCAGGGAGGGAGAACTATGGCTACACCTTC	CASSLTPGRENYGYTF
TRBJ1-1	-	TRBV19	many	TGTGCCAGTAGTGGGCAGGGTAACTTGAACACTGAAGCTTTCTTT	CASSGQGNLNTEAFF
TRBJ2-7	TRBD2	TRBV20-1	-	TGCAGTGCTACGGGGGGCGAGCAGTACTTC	CSATGGEQYF
TRBJ1-1	-	TRBV28	-	TGTGCCAGCCGGGAGCCAAGGGACACTGAAGCTTTCTTT	CASREPRDTEAFF
TRBJ1-4	-	TRBV29-1	once	TGCAGCGTTGAACGGGTTGAAAAACTGTTTTTT	CSVERVEKLFF
TRBJ2-1	TRBD1	TRBV5-4	once	TGTGCCAGCAGCACCGGGACAGGCTCAACCTACAATGAGCAGTTCTTC	CASSTGTGSTYNEQFF
TRBJ1-1	-	TRBV29-1	-	TGCAGCGTGATAGGTTACTTAGGGGGGGCTGAAGCTTTCTTT	CSVIGYLGGAEAFF
TRBJ2-3	TRBD2	TRBV18	-	TGTGCCAGCTCCCACGGGACTAGCGGGGGGAGCACAGATACGCAGTATTTT	CASSHGTSGGSTDTQYF
TRBJ1-5	-	TRBV6-5	few	TGTGCCAGCCGAATGTTTACAGGGTCTCAGCCCCAGCATTTT	CASRMFTGSQPQHF
TRBJ2-7	-	TRBV5-4	few	TGTGCCAGCAGCTTAATGGTTTCAGCCTACGAGCAGTACTTC	CASSLMVSAYEQYF
TRBJ2-5	-	TRBV19	-	TGTGCCAGTAAAGAGACAGGCCACCAAGAGACCCAGTACTTC	CASKETGHQETQYF
TRBJ1-1	-	TRBV18	-	TGTGCCAGCTCACCTGATCGAGGGCCTGAAGCTTTCTTT	CASSPDRGPEAFF
TRBJ1-3	-	TRBV30	-	TGTGCCTGGAACGTCAGAGGGACTGGAAACACCATATATTTT	CAWNVRGTGNTIYF
TRBJ2-7	TRBD2	TRBV7-8	-	TGTGCCAGCAGCTTAGGGGGGGAGGGACAGCAGTACTTC	CASSLGGEGQQYF
TRBJ1-1	-	TRBV30	few	TGTGCCTGGAGGGGCCCTGGCAACACTGAAGCTTTCTTT	CAWRGPGNTEAFF
TRBJ1-6	-	TRBV4-3	-	TGCGCCAGCAGCCAAGATGAGGAAGATTCTCGAGGTTCACCCCTCCACTTT	CASSQDEEDSRGSPLHF
TRBJ1-1	-	TRBV7-9	-	TGTGCCAGCAGCTTTCGTTTTGACGGCAGCGACACTGAAGCTTTCTTT	CASSFRFDGSDTEAFF
TRBJ1-5	-	TRBV7-8	-	TGTGCCAGCAGCTTAAGGGAGGCGCTAGGTGGTCAGCCCCAGCATTTT	CASSLREALGGQPQHF
TRBJ1-3	-	TRBV30	once	TGTGCCTGGAGTCCCCAGAACACCATATATTTT	CAWSPQNTIYF
TRBJ2-7	TRBD2	TRBV25-1	-	TGTGCCAGCAGTAGTCATAGCGGGGGGTCCTACGAGCAGTACTTC	CASSSHSGGSYEQYF
TRBJ2-7	TRBD2	TRBV30	-	TGTGCCTGGAGAGCCGCAGTTGGCGGGGGAAGCTCCTACGAGCAGTACTTC	CAWRAAVGGGSSYEQYF
TRBJ1-1	TRBD1	TRBV2	few	TGTGCCAGCAGAGACAGGGACACATCCCCGGCTTTCTTT	CASRDRDTSPAFF
TRBJ2-5	TRBD1	TRBV12-5	-	TGTGCTAGTGGTCCTCGGACAGGAGAGACCCAGTACTTC	CASGPRTGETQYF
TRBJ2-7	TRBD1	TRBV4-2	-	TGTGCCAGCAGCCAAGAGGGGACAGGGCCCCTAGGGCAGTACTTC	CASSQEGTGPLGQYF
TRBJ1-6	-	TRBV6-1	-	TGTGCCAGCAGTGAAGGGGAGCTCAGCTCCTATAATTCACCCCTCCACTTT	CASSEGELSSYNSPLHF